This record covers a single T cell receptor (beta chain). The antigen it binds to is not known. No base quality values were provided; no much bigger clone lies one nucleotide off. The record originates from a study of blood T cell repertoires in COVID-19 (dated by TCRdb to the early 2020s). Notes on the research overall: The collaborator samples originated in the United States, Italy and Spain and spanned the acute and convalescent phases of COVID-19. Sample metadata almost always included a de-identified subject ID, COVID-19 status, age in years and sex. Where available, HLA class I and class II types were taken from metadata supplied by the sample provider and were not determined by assay-based typing. Deeply sampled blood TCRbeta repertoires from subjects exposed to, actively infected with, or recovered from COVID-19 were included in the dataset. The prospective study material was composed of cDNA or gDNA derived from T cells, B-cell-depleted T cells, or PBMCs. A freely available public database, intended as a resource for researchers studying the immune response to SARS-CoV-2, is where the repertoires were released. The samples were drawn from the first 160 participants of the ongoing ImmuneRACE study and from more than 1,000 subjects provided by 6 global collaborators.

The CDR3 sequence holds 16 residues, the cysteine and phenylalanine included. Only CDR3 DNA remains: 48 bases, in frame from the first base. CDR1 and CDR2 are drawn from the germline V gene: MDHEN, SYDVKM. V sheds 2 bases and J sheds 2 bases, leaving 12 bases between their ends. What the work shows at the level of the full study, not this receptor alone: Clinical and demographic metadata were provided uncurated, with the amount varying by source and participant.

Whole blood was collected in K2EDTA tubes by collaborating institutions according to the institutions' own protocols. For TCRbeta analysis, collaborators shipped samples as frozen whole blood, isolated PBMCs, or DNA extracted from either of those sample types. TCRbeta CDR3 regions were amplified from genomic DNA using the immunoSEQ Assay, a bias-controlled multiplex PCR. Concerning the study's data processing: The number of nucleated cells in each sample was estimated from the amplification of reference gene primers within the assay. To quantify the absolute abundance of each unique TCRbeta CDR3 rearrangement, sequence reads were collapsed and filtered. For each sample, productive Simpson clonality was calculated as the square root of Simpson's diversity index over productive rearrangements. TCRdb limited this immuneACCESS table to in-frame rearrangements with V and J called. A share of clones is missing; checked studies link under half to unresolved V genes, and the rest is unexplained. Clone size and the V and J calls come from that table; the DNA yielded D and trimming. This sample is represented by roughly 52,000 clones; around nine tenths of them were singletons. The ten largest account for 3% to 4.5% of the sample.

This TCR was sampled from a man between 45 and 60 years old with acute or convalescent COVID-19. Sequencing was performed on peripheral blood. The V and J genes are TRBV28 and TRBJ2-2, with no D gene named confidently. CDR3 reads: CASSLGLNLNTGELFF. Read as DNA, the sequence is TGTGCCAGCAGTTTAGGCCTTAATTTAAACACCGGGGAGCTGTTTTTT.